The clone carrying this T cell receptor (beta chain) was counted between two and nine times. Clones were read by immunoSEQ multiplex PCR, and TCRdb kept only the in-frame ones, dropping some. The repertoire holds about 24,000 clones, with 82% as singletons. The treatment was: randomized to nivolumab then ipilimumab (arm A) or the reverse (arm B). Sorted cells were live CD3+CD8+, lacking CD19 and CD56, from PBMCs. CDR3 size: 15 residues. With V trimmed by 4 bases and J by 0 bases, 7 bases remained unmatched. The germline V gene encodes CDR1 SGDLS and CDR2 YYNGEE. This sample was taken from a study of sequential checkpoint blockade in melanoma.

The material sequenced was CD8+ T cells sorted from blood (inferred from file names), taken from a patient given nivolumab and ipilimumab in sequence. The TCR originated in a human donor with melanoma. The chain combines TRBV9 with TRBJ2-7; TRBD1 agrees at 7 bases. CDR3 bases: TGTGCCAGCAGCCTCGGGACAGAGAGCTCCTACGAGCAGTACTTC. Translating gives CASSLGTESSYEQYF.